A selection of T cell receptor beta chains follows, all from one sample in a study of control samples from healthy donors and cancer patients. Libraries were prepared by immunoSEQ multiplex PCR; TCRdb keeps only in-frame clonotypes and omits some of them. The data hold around 180,000 clones, with 88% observed a single time. The specimen was blood. These receptors were obtained from a woman under 40 in good health. The CDR3 runs from the conserved cysteine through the conserved F or W. A D gene is named only where the DNA matches it firmly. Clone size is given for some rows only: seen once, a few or many times, or a class if the clone is expanded.

cdr3_length: 15; clone_size: once; d_call: .; j_call: TRBJ2-7; v_call: TRBV28; cdr3_aa: CASSPRGLPGLEQYF; cdr3_nt: TGTGCCAGCAGCCCCAGGGGCCTGCCTGGCCTCGAGCAGTACTTC
cdr3_length: 15; clone_size: .; d_call: TRBD1; j_call: TRBJ2-7; v_call: TRBV18; cdr3_aa: CASSPSWPGGSEQYF; cdr3_nt: TGTGCCAGCTCACCAAGTTGGCCAGGGGGAAGCGAGCAGTACTTC
cdr3_length: 15; clone_size: once; d_call: .; j_call: TRBJ2-2; v_call: TRBV5-8; cdr3_aa: CASSLAGRNTGELFF; cdr3_nt: TGTGCCAGCAGCTTGGCCGGGCGGAACACCGGGGAGCTGTTTTTT
cdr3_length: 12; clone_size: once; d_call: .; j_call: TRBJ1-6; v_call: TRBV6-5; cdr3_aa: CASSSGEAPLHF; cdr3_nt: TGTGCCAGCAGCTCCGGGGAGGCACCCCTCCACTTT
cdr3_length: 14; clone_size: .; d_call: TRBD1; j_call: TRBJ2-1; v_call: TRBV2; cdr3_aa: CARLRDRVGDEQFF; cdr3_nt: TGTGCCAGGCTGCGGGACAGGGTAGGAGATGAGCAGTTCTTC
cdr3_length: 12; clone_size: .; d_call: .; j_call: TRBJ1-1; v_call: TRBV5-6; cdr3_aa: CASSLLNTEAFF; cdr3_nt: TGTGCCAGCAGCTTGTTGAACACTGAAGCTTTCTTT
cdr3_length: 16; clone_size: .; d_call: .; j_call: TRBJ1-4; v_call: TRBV7-9; cdr3_aa: CASSSEVTYPNEKLFF; cdr3_nt: TGTGCCAGCAGCTCAGAGGTGACGTACCCTAATGAAAAACTGTTTTTT
cdr3_length: 16; clone_size: .; d_call: TRBD2; j_call: TRBJ2-3; v_call: TRBV2; cdr3_aa: CASIELAGGLTDTQYF; cdr3_nt: TGTGCCAGCATAGAACTAGCGGGAGGTCTTACAGATACGCAGTATTTT
cdr3_length: 12; clone_size: .; d_call: .; j_call: TRBJ1-2; v_call: TRBV27; cdr3_aa: CASSGPGGGYTF; cdr3_nt: TGTGCCAGCAGTGGACCAGGTGGTGGCTACACCTTC
cdr3_length: 12; clone_size: once; d_call: TRBD2; j_call: TRBJ2-5; v_call: TRBV7-6; cdr3_aa: CASSSSGGVQYF; cdr3_nt: TGTGCCAGCAGCTCTAGCGGGGGAGTTCAGTACTTC
cdr3_length: 14; clone_size: .; d_call: .; j_call: TRBJ1-2; v_call: TRBV6-5; cdr3_aa: CASRRDGTPIGYTF; cdr3_nt: TGTGCCAGCAGACGTGACGGGACGCCTATTGGCTACACCTTC